These 29 T cell receptor beta chains share one sample of origin, sequenced in a study of T cell responses to AZD1222 COVID-19 vaccine. Data came from immunoSEQ multiplex PCR; TCRdb stores just in-frame clones and leaves some out. The sample has 86,000 or so clones; more than 70% are singletons. Source: peripheral blood, taken 28 days after the second AZD1222 dose. The receptors shown here come from an adult who received the AZD1222 COVID-19 vaccine.

The chain has TRBV6-5 and TRBJ1-2; D is possibly TRBD1 (6 bases). The CDR3 is made up of 13 amino acids. V dropped 10 bases and J dropped 4 bases, with 16 bases sitting between them. Germline loops: CDR1 MNHEY, CDR2 SVGAGI. In nucleotides, the CDR3 is TGTGCCACCTCAACGGGGGGCGGCTATGGCTACACCTTC. Translating it yields CATSTGGGYGYTF.

The chain couples TRBV12-3 or TRBV12-4 to TRBJ1-1; D is undetermined. V lost 4 bases, J lost 4 bases, and 4 bases lay in between. The length of the CDR3 is 11 residues. The CDR3 coding sequence is TGTGCCAGCAGTTCGAGCACTGAAGCTTTCTTT. It codes for CASSSSTEAFF.

This rearrangement joins TRBV3-1 (or the pseudogene TRBV3-2) to TRBJ2-3, with D tentatively TRBD1 (5 bases). The CDR3 spans 15 residues. The germline V gene encodes CDR1 LGHDT and CDR2 YNNKEL (reference sequence). V lost 10 bases and J 2 bases, leaving 19 bases between the germline ends. CDR3 sequence reads: CATSRVGGHTDTQYF. The CDR3, as DNA: TGTGCCACGTCCCGGGTGGGCGGACACACAGATACGCAGTATTTT.

The rearrangement uses TRBV19 and TRBJ1-1, with 7 positions matching TRBD1. The CDR3 is 13 residues long. Germline-derived CDR1 and CDR2 are LNHDA and SQIVND (reference sequence). The CDR3 region is CATIRGGLTEAFF. The CDR3 DNA reads as TGTGCAACTATCAGGGGGGGACTCACTGAAGCTTTCTTT.

This chain uses TRBV3-1 (or the pseudogene TRBV3-2) with TRBJ2-6, with 8 bases matching TRBD1. Trimming cost V 4 bases and J 1 base; bases outside gene matches: 12. Germline CDR1 LGHDT, CDR2 YNNKEL (reference sequence). This CDR3 has 19 residues. The CDR3 is CASSRIIGQGGSGANVLTF. The CDR3 DNA reads TGTGCCAGCAGCCGGATAATAGGACAGGGAGGATCTGGGGCCAACGTCCTGACTTTC.

This clone showed up just once. The rearrangement links TRBV6-5 to TRBJ1-2; 7 bases map to TRBD1. J gave up 2 bases and V 6 bases, and 3 bases lay outside the gene matches. The germline V gene encodes CDR1 MNHEY and CDR2 SVGAGI. The length of the CDR3 is 13 residues. CDR3 bases: TGTGCCAGCAGGGGGGACAGAAACTATGGCTACACCTTC. Translated, it gives CASRGDRNYGYTF.

The gene calls are TRBV5-1 and TRBJ2-1; D is ambiguous. V lost 7 bases, J lost 3 bases, and 17 bases lay in between. The CDR3 totals 15 residues. The germline gives CDR1 SGHRS, CDR2 YFSETQ. The CDR3 nucleotides are TGCGCCAGCCAAAACAAAAAATCTAGCTACAATGAGCAGTTCTTC. This sequence encodes CASQNKKSSYNEQFF. The entire variable domain, with the rest obtained from reference TRBV5-1 and TRBJ2-1, is as follows: KAGVTQTPRYLIKTRGQQVTLSCSPISGHRSVSWYQQTPGQGLQFLFEYFSETQRNKGNFPGRFSGRQFSNSRSEMNVSTLELGDSALYLCASQNKKSSYNEQFFGPGTRLTVL.

J is TRBJ2-5 and V is TRBV18; possibly TRBD2 for D (6 bases). V shed 5 bases and J shed 7 bases, with 17 bases lying between them. The germline gives CDR1 KGHSH, CDR2 LQKENI. This CDR3 has 14 amino acids. The CDR3 DNA is TGTGCCAGCTCAGGGACTGGACCTAGGCTGACCCAGTACTTC. This translates into CASSGTGPRLTQYF.

This chain joins TRBV5-4 and TRBJ2-3, with 10 nucleotides matching TRBD2. Germline assignment: CDR1 SGHNT and CDR2 YYREEE (reference sequence). The length of the CDR3 is 16 residues. J gave up 3 bases and V 1 base, and 5 bases lay outside the gene matches. The CDR3 sequence: CASSLRAAGGTDTQYF. CDR3 coding DNA: TGTGCCAGCAGCTTGCGCGCAGCGGGAGGGACAGATACGCAGTATTTT.

The genes are TRBV6-6 and TRBJ2-1; D possibly corresponds to TRBD2 (5 bases). There are 14 residues in the CDR3. Trimming removed 5 bases at V and 6 bases at J, with 14 bases between. CDR1 and CDR2 from the germline V gene are MNHNY and SVGAGI (reference sequence). CDR3 residues: CASSHLLAGNEQFF. CDR3 bases: TGTGCCAGCAGTCACCTTCTAGCCGGCAATGAGCAGTTCTTC.

The CDR3 coding sequence is TGTGCCAGTACTACACGGTCGGGGGATGAGCAGTTCTTC. Its translation: CASTTRSGDEQFF. This chain joins TRBV19 and TRBJ2-1; tentative D call: TRBD2 (6 bases). Germline V gives CDR1 LNHDA, CDR2 SQIVND (reference sequence). CDR3 length: 13 residues. Trimming left V 7 bases short and J 8 bases short, with 15 bases between. The variable domain in full, completed from reference TRBV19 and TRBJ2-1, reads DGGITQSPKYLFRKEGQNVTLSCEQNLNHDAMYWYRQDPGQGLRLIYYSQIVNDFQKGDIAEGYSVSREKKESFPLTVTSAQKNPTAFYLCASTTRSGDEQFFGPGTRLTVL.

The chain couples TRBV2 to TRBJ2-1, with a tentative D call TRBD2 (6 bases). The CDR3 loop spans 15 amino acids. Trimming cost V 3 bases and J 4 bases, with 13 bases left between them. The germline gives CDR1 SNHLY, CDR2 FYNNEI. CDR3 region: CASSDAGTGYNEQFF. The CDR3 DNA reads as TGTGCCAGCAGTGACGCGGGAACTGGGTACAATGAGCAGTTCTTC.

This rearrangement joins TRBV25-1 to TRBJ1-2, with 10 positions matching TRBD1. V dropped 5 bases and J dropped 13; count of bases not matched to a gene: 13. The germline V gene encodes CDR1 MGHDK and CDR2 SYGVNS. The length of the CDR3 is 14 residues. CDR3 DNA: TGTGCCAGCAGTCCCACCGGGACAGGGGCCCCCTCCACCTTC. Protein product: CASSPTGTGAPSTF.

The V call is TRBV27, the J call TRBJ1-1, with D uncertain. This CDR3 comprises 13 residues. The V and J ends lost 0 bases and 0 bases respectively, with 2 bases between them. Germline CDR1 and CDR2: MNHEY and SMNVEV (reference sequence). The CDR3 region is CASSLSVNTEAFF. The CDR3 nucleotides read TGTGCCAGCAGTTTATCAGTGAACACTGAAGCTTTCTTT.

The chain carries TRBV30 and TRBJ2-5; possible D gene TRBD1, 6 bases. Germline values: CDR1 GTSNPN, CDR2 SVGIG (reference sequence). This CDR3 spans 14 amino acids. V was trimmed by 5 bases and J by 5 bases, leaving 18 bases between them. CDR3 amino acids: CAWQDQGMGETQYF. The DNA of the CDR3 is TGTGCCTGGCAAGATCAGGGGATGGGGGAGACCCAGTACTTC.

The chain recombines TRBV5-1 with TRBJ2-2, with D unresolved. Germline CDR1 and CDR2: SGHRS and YFSETQ. The V and J ends lost 1 base and 5 bases respectively, with 6 bases between them. The CDR3 runs to 13 residues. CDR3 bases: TGCGCCAGCAGCTTGCGGGTGACCGGGGAGCTGTTTTTT. The encoded protein is CASSLRVTGELFF.

V gene TRBV29-1 combines with J gene TRBJ2-7; tentative D call: TRBD1 (6 bases). The germline CDR1 and CDR2 sequences are SQVTM and ANQGSEA. The ends were cut back, 7 bases at V and 7 bases at J, with 17 bases in the middle. This CDR3 contains 12 residues. The CDR3 DNA sequence: TGCAGCGCCGAGGGGGAATTGGGGGAGCAGTACTTC. It is translated as CSAEGELGEQYF.

This clone was seen more than once but under ten times. CDR3 residues: CASSYFEGPTQETQYF. The CDR3 region has the DNA TGTGCCAGCAGTTACTTCGAGGGACCAACCCAAGAGACCCAGTACTTC. The chain couples TRBV6-5 to TRBJ2-5, with D possibly called TRBD1 or TRBD2 (5 bases each). V gave up 1 base and J gave up 1 base, with 13 bases separating them. The germline CDR1 and CDR2 sequences are MNHEY and SVGAGI. This CDR3 has 16 amino acids.

The gene calls are TRBV5-1 and TRBJ1-1; 8 nucleotides line up with TRBD1. CDR1 and CDR2 (germline): SGHRS, YFSETQ. J gave up 4 bases and V 3 bases, and 2 bases lay outside the gene matches. The CDR3 has 13 residues. DNA for the CDR3: TGCGCCAGCAGCTCAGGGGGCAGCACTGAAGCTTTCTTT. Residues: CASSSGGSTEAFF.

The rearrangement joins TRBV19 to TRBJ2-1, with TRBD2 as a possible D gene (6 bases). Germline-derived CDR1 and CDR2 are LNHDA and SQIVND (reference sequence). The CDR3 length is 14 residues. Trimming removed 7 bases from V and 10 bases from J, with 20 bases in between. The CDR3 sequence: CASTPQPGSQEQFF. CDR3 DNA: TGTGCCAGTACCCCACAGCCCGGGAGTCAAGAGCAGTTCTTC.

V gene TRBV6-5 combines with J gene TRBJ1-1; D unresolved. The V gene lost 2 bases and the J gene lost 0 bases, with 10 bases spanning the gap. The CDR3 is made up of 15 amino acids. CDR1 MNHEY and CDR2 SVGAGI come from the germline V gene. In DNA, the CDR3 is TGTGCCAGCAGTTACCAGCCGGGGATGAACACTGAAGCTTTCTTT. Its translation: CASSYQPGMNTEAFF.

The chain uses TRBV10-3 and TRBJ2-3; TRBD2 matches at 12 bases. V lost 4 bases to trimming and J lost 0 bases; unmatched junction nucleotides: 2. The length of the CDR3 is 16 residues. Per the germline V gene, CDR1 is ENHRY and CDR2 is SYGVKD. DNA for the CDR3: TGTGCCATCAGTGGACTAGCGGGAGACAGCACAGATACGCAGTATTTT. Translated, it gives CAISGLAGDSTDTQYF.

This chain uses TRBV7-9 with TRBJ2-3; D gene unclear. CDR1 is SEHNR and CDR2 is FQNEAQ in the germline V gene (reference sequence). There are 15 residues in the CDR3. Trimming took 7 bases from V and 2 from J, leaving 16 bases between them. CDR3 residues: CASTPGEAPTDTQYF. CDR3 bases: TGTGCCAGCACCCCGGGCGAGGCCCCCACAGATACGCAGTATTTT.

The chain has TRBV21-1 and TRBJ2-7. TRBV21-1 is a pseudogene locus. The CDR3 length is 13 residues. CDR3 sequence reads: CASSNIKVYEQYF. CDR3 sequence (DNA): TGTGCCAGCAGCAATATTAAAGTCTACGAGCAGTACTTC.

The chain carries TRBV28 and TRBJ1-5, with a tentative D call TRBD1 (6 bases). The CDR3 is 14 amino acids. Germline values: CDR1 MDHEN, CDR2 SYDVKM. The V and J ends lost 4 bases and 7 bases respectively, with 14 bases between them. CDR3 protein: CASSSTGREQPQHF. The CDR3 DNA is TGTGCCAGCAGTTCGACAGGACGGGAACAGCCCCAGCATTTT.

The J gene is TRBJ2-5, the V gene TRBV24-1, with TRBD1 matching over 8 bases. V was pared by 4 bases and J by 4 bases, with 10 bases of the junction left unmatched. Germline CDR1 and CDR2: KGHDR and SFDVKD. The CDR3 has 16 amino acids. The DNA for the CDR3 is TGTGCCACCAGTGACCCAAGGACAGGGAAAATAGAGACCCAGTACTTC. Protein: CATSDPRTGKIETQYF.

The chain uses TRBV6-2 or TRBV6-3 and TRBJ2-1; no clear D gene. V lost 4 bases to trimming and J lost 10 bases, with 11 bases between them. CDR1 MNHEY and CDR2 SVGEGT come from the germline V gene. This CDR3 spans 12 amino acids. The CDR3 is CASSLRQSEQFF. The CDR3 DNA follows: TGTGCCAGCAGTTTAAGGCAGTCCGAGCAGTTCTTC.

This clone turned up a few times. The chain recombines TRBV5-1 with TRBJ2-1; TRBD2 aligns across 7 bases. V shed 7 bases and J 8 bases; nucleotides not matched to a gene: 15. This CDR3 region has 15 residues. CDR1 is SGHRS, CDR2 YFSETQ, per germline. The CDR3 is CASSRSLGRNDEQFF. The CDR3 region has the DNA TGCGCCAGCTCGAGAAGCCTCGGGAGGAACGATGAGCAGTTCTTC. The full variable domain, with the rest looked up from reference TRBV5-1 and TRBJ2-1, is KAGVTQTPRYLIKTRGQQVTLSCSPISGHRSVSWYQQTPGQGLQFLFEYFSETQRNKGNFPGRFSGRQFSNSRSEMNVSTLELGDSALYLCASSRSLGRNDEQFFGPGTRLTVL.

The rearrangement links TRBV19 to TRBJ1-1; D is uncertain. Germline CDR1 reads LNHDA; CDR2 reads SQIVND (reference sequence). V was cut by 3 bases and J by 5 bases, with 13 bases left in between. The CDR3 runs 14 residues. Written as DNA, the CDR3 is TGTGCCAGTAGTATGGCGGCGAGAGGGACTGAAGCTTTCTTT. This encodes CASSMAARGTEAFF.